These T cell receptor beta chains were read from a single sample in a study of CD8 T cells in ankylosing spondylitis. TCRdb re-called the 5' RACE reads with MiXCR, one entry per CDR3 protein. The data hold about 200,000 distinct CDR3 sequences, with 7.3% observed a single time. What was sequenced was blood, either unsorted or a sorted T cell fraction (not recorded which). Source of these receptors: a male donor with ankylosing spondylitis. Both conserved end residues are part of each CDR3. A D gene is named only where the DNA matches it firmly. Expanded clones get a size class; other rows say once, few or many, or leave the size out.

d_gene,j_gene,v_gene,abundance,CDR3nt,CDR3aa
.,TRBJ2-5,TRBV7-9,once,TGTGCCAGCAGCTTGGGGCTGTTCGGAGAGACCCAGTACTTC,CASSLGLFGETQYF
.,TRBJ1-1,TRBV29-1,many,TGCAGCGTTGATGCTCGTGGCACCGTCCCTGAAGCTTTCTTT,CSVDARGTVPEAFF
TRBD2,TRBJ2-7,TRBV28,many,TGTGCCAGCAGTTTGATAGCGGGAGGGCCCTACGAGCAGTACTTC,CASSLIAGGPYEQYF
.,TRBJ2-3,TRBV10-1,many,TGCGCCAGCAGTGAGCGGAGACTTGGTAGCACAGATACGCAGTATTTT,CASSERRLGSTDTQYF
.,TRBJ2-2,TRBV7-9,few,TGTGCCAGCAGCCCCTCGTTGTCCGCCGGGGAGCTGTTTTTT,CASSPSLSAGELFF
.,TRBJ2-7,TRBV7-9,many,TGTGCCAGCAGCTCAACTCAGGGACTTACTTTTTTTCCTAAGCACTTC,CASSSTQGLTFFPKHF
.,TRBJ1-5,TRBV6-2/TRBV6-3,many,TGTGCCAGCAGTTACGGGCCGGGCCATCAGCCCCAGCATTTT,CASSYGPGHQPQHF
TRBD1,TRBJ1-1,TRBV27,many,TGTGCCAGCAGTTTGAGGGGGCAGGGCACTGAAGCTTTCTTT,CASSLRGQGTEAFF
.,TRBJ2-2,TRBV28,many,TGTGCCTCCTCTACGGGTCGGTTCACCGGGGAGCTGTTTTTT,CASSTGRFTGELFF
TRBD1,TRBJ2-7,TRBV10-3,many,TGTGCCATCAGCGCCGGACAGGGGTACTCCTACGAGCAGTACTTC,CAISAGQGYSYEQYF
.,TRBJ2-7,TRBV6-5,many,TGTGCCAGCAGTTACTCTTACCAGGTCGACGAGCAGTACTTC,CASSYSYQVDEQYF
TRBD2,TRBJ2-7,TRBV7-6,.,TGTGCCAGCAGTTTGGATCTAGCGGGAGGGGACTACGAGCAGTACTTC,CASSLDLAGGDYEQYF
TRBD1,TRBJ2-4,TRBV20-1,many,TGCAGTGCTAGAGACCCCGGGGACAGAAACATTCAGTACTTC,CSARDPGDRNIQYF
.,TRBJ1-1,TRBV29-1,.,TGCAGCGTTGCGGACAGACTGAACACTGAAGCTTTCTTT,CSVADRLNTEAFF
TRBD2,TRBJ2-2,TRBV20-1,few,TGCAGTGCTAGGTCACTAGCGGGGGGGTCCACCGGGGAGCTGTTTTTT,CSARSLAGGSTGELFF
TRBD1,TRBJ2-7,TRBV18,many,TGTGCCAGCTCACCACCTTCGGGACAGGGTTCCTACGAGCAGTACTTC,CASSPPSGQGSYEQYF